These 12 T cell receptor beta chains came from one sample sequenced in a study of CD8 T cells in ankylosing spondylitis (TCRdb year 2017). The investigation overall reported the following: Blood from ankylosing spondylitis patients appeared to be characterized by a TCR beta motif composed of 7 to 9 highly homologous amino acid variants.

Libraries were constructed by 5' RACE. Sequencer: Illumina HiSeq 2500. In TCRdb, the public reads were trimmed at Q25 with fastp and aligned with MiXCR, with productive beta chains retained. Merged by CDR3 protein, the rows form single entries marked with the most common genes and DNA. The sample has about 500,000 distinct CDR3 sequences on record, approximately 5% of them singletons. The ten largest clones represent roughly 3.3% of the sample. No antigens are known for them. The sequenced material came from blood, either unsorted or a sorted T cell fraction (not recorded which). These receptors were collected from a male donor with ankylosing spondylitis.

This clonotype has just a few counts. The CDR3, as DNA: TGTGCCAGCAGTTACCGCGGGACAGGCAATGAAAAACTGTTTTTT. Translated: CASSYRGTGNEKLFF. The chain recombines TRBV6-2 or TRBV6-3 with TRBJ1-4; TRBD1 agrees at 8 bases. The J segment lost 5 bases and the V segment lost 2 bases, leaving 4 bases of the junction unmatched. The CDR3 covers 15 residues. Looked up from germline, CDR1 is MNHEY and CDR2 is SVGEGT.

This clonotype appeared many times. The chain is built from TRBV10-3 and TRBJ1-1, with 9 bases identical to TRBD1. Unmatched junction bases numbered 13, after V lost 11 bases and J lost 3 bases. Looked up from germline, CDR1 is ENHRY and CDR2 is SYGVKD. CDR3 length: 15 residues. In DNA, the CDR3 is TGTGCCTCAATCGACCGGGACAGGGCGGACACTGAAGCTTTCTTT. It specifies CASIDRDRADTEAFF.

This clonotype was recorded many times. In DNA, the CDR3 is TGCGCCAGCAGACTCCTTGGAACGGCAGATACGCAGTATTTT. Amino acid sequence: CASRLLGTADTQYF. The chain uses TRBV5-1 and TRBJ2-3, with D unclear. The CDR3 spans 14 residues. V lost 5 bases and J lost 4, with 14 bases in between. Germline loops: CDR1 SGHRS, CDR2 YFSETQ.

This clonotype was seen at least ten times. The V and J genes are TRBV6-2 or TRBV6-3 and TRBJ2-7, with 9 positions matching TRBD2. V trimming: 3 bases; J trimming: 0 bases; junction bases outside the gene matches: 9. CDR3 length: 17 residues. Per germline, CDR1 MNHEY and CDR2 SVGEGT. The CDR3 spells CASSYYRLAVSSYEQYF. The CDR3 DNA is TGTGCCAGCAGTTATTACCGACTAGCGGTTAGCTCCTACGAGCAGTACTTC.

This clonotype was seen repeatedly, ten times or more. This chain uses TRBV12-3 or TRBV12-4 with TRBJ2-1, with 10 nucleotides matching TRBD2. CDR3 length: 22 amino acids. V was pared by 1 base and J by 0 bases, with 18 bases of the junction left unmatched. The CDR3 reads CASSLVGLALMQDSTSYNEQFF. CDR3 coding DNA: TGTGCCAGCAGTTTAGTGGGACTAGCGTTAATGCAGGATTCAACCTCCTACAATGAGCAGTTCTTC.

Remarks on this clonotype: A read error is possible here, since a much larger clone lies one base away. The rearrangement joins TRBV29-1 to TRBJ1-2, with D possibly being TRBD1 (6 bases). Germline assignment: CDR1 SQVTM and CDR2 ANQGSEA. The CDR3 consists of 11 residues. The CDR3 sequence is CSVEDSYDYTF. The DNA of the CDR3 is TGCAGCGTTGAGGACAGCTATGACTACACCTTC.

The rearrangement links TRBV7-2 to TRBJ1-2, with no clear D. Germline CDR1 and CDR2: SGHTA and FQGNSA. CDR3 length equals 15 residues. Trimming removed 0 bases at V and 4 bases at J, with 12 bases between. The CDR3 loop reads CASSLATSDLYGYTF. In nucleotides, the CDR3 is TGTGCCAGCAGCTTAGCCACCAGTGACCTCTATGGCTACACCTTC.

This clonotype was seen repeatedly, ten times or more. The chain couples TRBV5-1 to TRBJ1-4, with TRBD1 as a possible D gene (6 bases). V was trimmed by 8 bases and J by 5 bases, leaving 13 bases between them. Germline CDR1 reads SGHRS; CDR2 reads YFSETQ. The CDR3 extends over 13 amino acids. The CDR3 spells CASTGGANEKLFF. The CDR3 coding sequence is TGCGCCAGTACGGGGGGGGCCAATGAAAAACTGTTTTTT.

This clonotype was seen many times. The chain recombines TRBV6-2 or TRBV6-3 with TRBJ2-1, with 7 bases fitting TRBD1. Germline values: CDR1 MNHEY, CDR2 SVGEGT. V dropped 0 bases and J dropped 15; count of bases not matched to a gene: 5. CDR3 length equals 12 residues. The CDR3 loop reads CASSYSWDSAFF. The DNA for the CDR3 is TGTGCCAGCAGTTACTCGTGGGACAGTGCGTTCTTC.

This clonotype appeared many times. The J gene is TRBJ2-3, the V gene TRBV5-5; tentatively, D is TRBD2 (6 bases). Trimming removed 4 bases at V and 0 bases at J, with 12 bases between. This CDR3 has 15 residues. Germline loops: CDR1 SGHKS, CDR2 YYEKEE (reference sequence). The CDR3, as DNA: TGTGCCAGCAGCCCCTGGGGGACTAGCACAGATACGCAGTATTTT. Encoded protein: CASSPWGTSTDTQYF.

This clonotype was seen repeatedly, ten times or more. J is TRBJ1-4 and V is TRBV4-2; D possibly corresponds to TRBD1 (5 bases). Looked up from germline, CDR1 is LGHNA and CDR2 is YNFKEQ. The CDR3 runs 16 residues. Trimming stripped 4 bases from V and 0 bases from J, with 12 bases between. The CDR3 DNA follows: TGTGCCAGCAGCCCGGGACTACATGCAACTAATGAAAAACTGTTTTTT. This codes for CASSPGLHATNEKLFF.

This clonotype was observed a handful of times. The gene calls are TRBV27 and TRBJ1-4; D gene ambiguous. CDR1 and CDR2 from the germline V gene are MNHEY and SMNVEV (reference sequence). The CDR3 runs to 13 residues. V was clipped by 5 bases and J by 10 bases, with 14 bases between them. CDR3 sequence: CASSHGRLGKLFF. CDR3 sequence (DNA): TGTGCCAGCAGTCACGGGCGCCTGGGAAAACTGTTTTTT.